The rows below give T cell receptor beta chains drawn from one sample of a study of cytomegalovirus exposure and HLA in healthy donors. Assay used: immunoSEQ multiplex PCR; TCRdb lists only in-frame clones, some missing. The table lists some 140,000 clones, about 70% of them singletons. The sample was PBMCs. The origin of the receptors is a man younger than 35 in good health and CMV-seronegative. The CDR3 runs from the conserved cysteine through the conserved F or W. A D gene is named only where the DNA matches it firmly. The size field is filled for only some rows; it gives once, few, many or a size class.

CDR3: CASSLVRDRLFQYF
DNA: TGTGCCAGCAGCTTAGTCCGGGACAGACTTTTTCAGTACTTC
size: -
V: TRBV11-2
D: TRBD1
J: TRBJ2-4

CDR3: CAISESTGSADTQYF
DNA: TGTGCCATCAGTGAGTCAACAGGGTCTGCAGATACGCAGTATTTT
size: -
V: TRBV10-3
D: -
J: TRBJ2-3

CDR3: CASRTSGGAGEQFF
DNA: TGTGCCAGTAGGACTAGCGGGGGGGCTGGTGAGCAGTTCTTC
size: once
V: TRBV19
D: TRBD2
J: TRBJ2-1

CDR3: CASSRVSGGAQQYF
DNA: TGTGCCAGCAGCCGAGTCAGCGGGGGGGCCCAACAGTACTTC
size: -
V: TRBV5-6
D: TRBD2
J: TRBJ2-7

CDR3: CASSGTGGNTGELFF
DNA: TGTGCCAGCAGCGGGACAGGGGGGAACACCGGGGAGCTGTTTTTT
size: -
V: TRBV6-5
D: TRBD1
J: TRBJ2-2

CDR3: CASRLGGRGNTGELFF
DNA: TGTGCCAGCAGACTCGGCGGGCGGGGAAACACCGGGGAGCTGTTTTTT
size: -
V: TRBV5-4
D: -
J: TRBJ2-2

CDR3: CASSRDRGTDTQYF
DNA: TGTGCCAGCTCCCGGGACAGGGGAACAGATACGCAGTATTTT
size: once
V: TRBV18
D: TRBD1
J: TRBJ2-3

CDR3: CASRPGLAGGTDTQYF
DNA: TGTGCCAGCAGACCGGGACTAGCGGGGGGGACAGATACGCAGTATTTT
size: -
V: TRBV11-1
D: TRBD2
J: TRBJ2-3

CDR3: CASYCPQGFPYEQYF
DNA: TGTGCCAGCTACTGCCCACAGGGTTTCCCCTACGAGCAGTACTTC
size: -
V: TRBV5-6
D: -
J: TRBJ2-7

CDR3: CASSLSDRDQPQHF
DNA: TGTGCCAGCTCACTTTCTGACAGGGACCAGCCCCAGCATTTT
size: -
V: TRBV18
D: TRBD1
J: TRBJ1-5

CDR3: CASSYSTNSNQPQHF
DNA: TGTGCCAGCAGTTACTCGACAAACAGCAATCAGCCCCAGCATTTT
size: -
V: TRBV6-5
D: -
J: TRBJ1-5

CDR3: CASSQVFGGTGEFHEQYF
DNA: TGCGCCAGCAGCCAGGTTTTCGGGGGGACAGGGGAATTCCACGAGCAGTACTTC
size: -
V: TRBV4-1
D: TRBD1
J: TRBJ2-7

CDR3: CASTPEGQNTEAFF
DNA: TGTGCCAGCACCCCCGAGGGCCAGAACACTGAAGCTTTCTTT
size: -
V: TRBV9
D: -
J: TRBJ1-1

CDR3: CVFTGVRNTEAFF
DNA: TGTGTCTTTACAGGGGTGAGGAACACTGAAGCTTTCTTT
size: -
V: TRBV7-9
D: TRBD1
J: TRBJ1-1

CDR3: CAISDVGRADYGYTF
DNA: TGTGCCATCAGTGACGTCGGCAGGGCAGACTATGGCTACACCTTC
size: -
V: TRBV10-3
D: -
J: TRBJ1-2

CDR3: CASSPDRGQETQYF
DNA: TGTGCCAGCAGCCCTGACAGGGGCCAAGAGACCCAGTACTTC
size: -
V: TRBV7-2
D: TRBD1
J: TRBJ2-5

CDR3: CASKGGASQHF
DNA: TGTGCCAGCAAAGGCGGGGCGTCCCAGCATTTT
size: -
V: TRBV6-1
D: -
J: TRBJ1-5

CDR3: CASSEGQAYGYTF
DNA: TGTGCCAGCAGCGAGGGGCAGGCCTATGGCTACACCTTC
size: -
V: TRBV9
D: -
J: TRBJ1-2

CDR3: CASSDYRGIYGYTF
DNA: TGTGCCAGCAGCGACTATCGAGGAATCTATGGCTACACCTTC
size: -
V: TRBV28
D: -
J: TRBJ1-2

CDR3: CASSGKEEWYTGELFF
DNA: TGTGCCAGCAGTGGGAAGGAGGAATGGTACACCGGGGAGCTGTTTTTT
size: -
V: TRBV2
D: -
J: TRBJ2-2

CDR3: CSVSRGAYEQYF
DNA: TGCAGCGTTTCCAGGGGCGCCTACGAGCAGTACTTC
size: -
V: TRBV29-1
D: -
J: TRBJ2-7

CDR3: CASSPPWSTEAFF
DNA: TGTGCCAGCAGTCCCCCTTGGAGCACTGAAGCTTTCTTT
size: -
V: TRBV28
D: -
J: TRBJ1-1

CDR3: CASSREAESYEQYF
DNA: TGCGCCAGCAGCCGGGAGGCAGAATCCTACGAGCAGTACTTC
size: -
V: TRBV4-3
D: -
J: TRBJ2-7

CDR3: CASSPSMYTQYF
DNA: TGTGCCAGCAGCCCATCCATGTATACGCAGTATTTT
size: -
V: TRBV11-2
D: -
J: TRBJ2-3

CDR3: CASSPILAGGYNEQFF
DNA: TGCGCCAGCAGCCCCATACTAGCGGGGGGCTACAATGAGCAGTTCTTC
size: -
V: TRBV4-1
D: TRBD2
J: TRBJ2-1

CDR3: CASSAQQGRSYEQYF
DNA: TGTGCCAGCAGCGCCCAACAGGGCCGATCCTACGAGCAGTACTTC
size: -
V: TRBV9
D: -
J: TRBJ2-7

CDR3: CASSLGGNGYTF
DNA: TGTGCCAGCAGCTTGGGAGGTAATGGCTACACCTTC
size: -
V: TRBV5-6
D: -
J: TRBJ1-2

CDR3: CASSFGAGTEAFF
DNA: TGTGCCAGCAGCTTTGGGGCCGGGACTGAAGCTTTCTTT
size: -
V: TRBV5-4
D: -
J: TRBJ1-1

CDR3: CASSLQGGYGYTF
DNA: TGCGCCAGCAGCTTGCAGGGGGGCTATGGCTACACCTTC
size: -
V: TRBV5-1
D: TRBD1
J: TRBJ1-2

CDR3: CASSVGGEAGVREQYF
DNA: TGTGCCAGCAGCGTAGGTGGAGAGGCAGGGGTTAGAGAGCAGTATTTC
size: once
V: TRBV9
D: -
J: TRBJ2-7

CDR3: CASILGQGIAEAFF
DNA: TGTGCCAGCATCCTAGGACAGGGAATCGCTGAAGCTTTCTTT
size: -
V: TRBV28
D: TRBD1
J: TRBJ1-1

CDR3: CASSSRTGDGYTF
DNA: TGTGCCAGCAGCTCACGGACAGGGGATGGCTACACCTTC
size: -
V: TRBV7-9
D: TRBD1
J: TRBJ1-2

CDR3: CSRQLMNSQYF
DNA: TGCAGCCGACAGCTAATGAACAGTCAGTACTTC
size: -
V: TRBV20-1
D: -
J: TRBJ2-4

CDR3: CASSYSAGGREQYF
DNA: TGTGCCAGCAGTTACTCTGCGGGGGGTCGCGAGCAGTACTTC
size: few
V: TRBV6-6
D: TRBD2
J: TRBJ2-7

CDR3: CASSMWVFGRPNTGELFF
DNA: TGTGCCAGTAGTATGTGGGTTTTTGGCAGGCCGAACACCGGGGAGCTGTTTTTT
size: -
V: TRBV19
D: -
J: TRBJ2-2

CDR3: CASRQGRGANVLTF
DNA: TGTGCCAGCAGACAGGGACGTGGGGCCAACGTCCTGACTTTC
size: -
V: TRBV27
D: -
J: TRBJ2-6

CDR3: CASKWYQGANTEAFF
DNA: TGTGCCAGCAAGTGGTATCAGGGGGCGAACACTGAAGCTTTCTTT
size: -
V: TRBV27
D: TRBD1
J: TRBJ1-1

CDR3: CASSPRGSGGPSTDTQYF
DNA: TGTGCCAGCAGCCCAAGGGGGTCGGGGGGCCCCAGCACAGATACGCAGTATTTT
size: -
V: TRBV9
D: -
J: TRBJ2-3

CDR3: CASSRQGLPGGETQYF
DNA: TGTGCCAGTAGTAGACAAGGACTACCCGGCGGAGAGACCCAGTACTTC
size: -
V: TRBV19
D: -
J: TRBJ2-5

CDR3: CARRAGQGTIDGTGELFF
DNA: TGCGCCAGGCGGGCGGGACAGGGGACGATCGACGGCACCGGGGAGCTGTTTTTT
size: few
V: TRBV5-1
D: TRBD1
J: TRBJ2-2

CDR3: CASSRGISNQPQHF
DNA: TGTGCCAGCAGTCGAGGGATCAGCAATCAGCCCCAGCATTTT
size: -
V: TRBV2
D: -
J: TRBJ1-5

CDR3: CSEETGGQETQYF
DNA: TGCAGCGAGGAGACAGGGGGACAAGAGACCCAGTACTTC
size: -
V: TRBV29-1
D: TRBD1
J: TRBJ2-5

CDR3: CASSFVRTGVPGELFF
DNA: TGTGCCAGCAGTTTTGTACGGACAGGGGTCCCCGGGGAGCTGTTTTTT
size: -
V: TRBV6-5
D: TRBD1
J: TRBJ2-2

CDR3: CASSLNSGQGNYGYTF
DNA: TGTGCCAGCAGCTTAAATTCCGGACAGGGCAACTATGGCTACACCTTC
size: -
V: TRBV7-2
D: TRBD1
J: TRBJ1-2

CDR3: CASSSEATTGANGLTF
DNA: TGCGCCAGCAGCTCCGAGGCCACAACTGGGGCCAACGGCCTGACTTTC
size: once
V: TRBV5-1
D: -
J: TRBJ2-6

CDR3: CASSAVRASGNQPQHF
DNA: TGTGCCAGCAGTGCGGTTCGAGCGTCGGGCAATCAGCCCCAGCATTTT
size: -
V: TRBV2
D: -
J: TRBJ1-5

CDR3: CASSLGDGGTDTQYF
DNA: TGCGCCAGCAGCTTGGGTGACGGGGGGACAGATACGCAGTATTTT
size: once
V: TRBV5-1
D: TRBD2
J: TRBJ2-3

CDR3: CASSSGGANSPLHF
DNA: TGTGCCAGTAGCTCTGGGGGCGCGAATTCACCCCTCCACTTT
size: -
V: TRBV19
D: -
J: TRBJ1-6

CDR3: CSVVRQESTEAFF
DNA: TGCAGCGTTGTGCGACAGGAATCCACTGAAGCTTTCTTT
size: -
V: TRBV29-1
D: -
J: TRBJ1-1

CDR3: CAWSQQGVTNEKLFF
DNA: TGTGCCTGGAGTCAGCAGGGGGTAACTAATGAAAAACTGTTTTTT
size: once
V: TRBV30
D: TRBD1
J: TRBJ1-4